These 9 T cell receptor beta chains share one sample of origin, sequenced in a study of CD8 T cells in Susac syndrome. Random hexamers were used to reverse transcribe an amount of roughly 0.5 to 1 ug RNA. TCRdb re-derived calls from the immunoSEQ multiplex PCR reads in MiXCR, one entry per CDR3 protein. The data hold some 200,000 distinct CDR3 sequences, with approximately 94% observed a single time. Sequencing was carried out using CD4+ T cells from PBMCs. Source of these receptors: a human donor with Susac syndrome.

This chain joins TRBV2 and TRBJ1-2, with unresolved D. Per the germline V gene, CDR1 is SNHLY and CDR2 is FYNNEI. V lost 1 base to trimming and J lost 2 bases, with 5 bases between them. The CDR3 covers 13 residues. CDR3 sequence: CASSEEGNYGYTF. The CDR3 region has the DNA TGTGCCAGCAGTGAAGAAGGGAACTATGGCTACACCTTC.

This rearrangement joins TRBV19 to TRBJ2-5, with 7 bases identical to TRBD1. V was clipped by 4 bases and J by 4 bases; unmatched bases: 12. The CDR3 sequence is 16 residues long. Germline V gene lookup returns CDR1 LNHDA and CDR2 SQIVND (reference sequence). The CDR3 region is CASSTGQVRPRETQYF. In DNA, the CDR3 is TGTGCCAGTAGTACCGGACAGGTTCGTCCCCGAGAGACCCAGTACTTC.

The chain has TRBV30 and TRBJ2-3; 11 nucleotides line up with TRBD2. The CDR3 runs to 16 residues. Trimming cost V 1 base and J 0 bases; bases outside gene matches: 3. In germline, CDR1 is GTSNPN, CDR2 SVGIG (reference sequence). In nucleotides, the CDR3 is TGTGCCTGGAGTGGACTAGCGGGACTCAGCACAGATACGCAGTATTTT. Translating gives CAWSGLAGLSTDTQYF.

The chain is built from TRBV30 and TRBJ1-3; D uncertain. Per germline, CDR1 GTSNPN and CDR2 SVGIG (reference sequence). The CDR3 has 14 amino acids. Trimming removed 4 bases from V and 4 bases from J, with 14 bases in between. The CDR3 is CAWIMSGYGNTIYF. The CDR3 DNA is TGTGCCTGGATTATGAGCGGCTACGGAAACACCATATATTTT. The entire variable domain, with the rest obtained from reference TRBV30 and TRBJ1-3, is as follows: SQTIHQWPATLVQPVGSPLSLECTVEGTSNPNLYWYRQAAGRGLQLLFYSVGIGQISSEVPQNLSASRPQDRQFILSSKKLLLSDSGFYLCAWIMSGYGNTIYFGEGSWLTVV.

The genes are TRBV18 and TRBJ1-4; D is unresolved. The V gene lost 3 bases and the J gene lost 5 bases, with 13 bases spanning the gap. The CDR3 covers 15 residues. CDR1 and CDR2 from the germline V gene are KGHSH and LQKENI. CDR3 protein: CASSPSGSMNEKLFF. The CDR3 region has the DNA TGTGCCAGCTCACCCTCAGGCAGCATGAATGAAAAACTGTTTTTT.

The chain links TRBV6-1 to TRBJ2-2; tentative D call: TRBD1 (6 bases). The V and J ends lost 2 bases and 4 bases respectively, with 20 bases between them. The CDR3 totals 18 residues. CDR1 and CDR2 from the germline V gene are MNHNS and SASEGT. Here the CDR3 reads CASSEWPQNREGTGELFF. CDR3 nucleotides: TGTGCCAGCAGTGAATGGCCACAAAACAGGGAAGGCACCGGGGAGCTGTTTTTT.

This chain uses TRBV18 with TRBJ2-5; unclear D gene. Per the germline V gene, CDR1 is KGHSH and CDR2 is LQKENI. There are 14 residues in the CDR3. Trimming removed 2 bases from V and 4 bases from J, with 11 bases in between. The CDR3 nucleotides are TGTGCCAGCTCACCAGCCGGTGCACGAGAGACCCAGTACTTC. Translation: CASSPAGARETQYF.

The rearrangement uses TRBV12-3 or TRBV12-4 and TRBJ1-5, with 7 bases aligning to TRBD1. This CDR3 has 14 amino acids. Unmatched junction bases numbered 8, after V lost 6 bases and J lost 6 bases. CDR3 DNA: TGTGCCAGCAGCCCGACGACAGGGATTCAGCCCCAGCATTTT. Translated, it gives CASSPTTGIQPQHF.

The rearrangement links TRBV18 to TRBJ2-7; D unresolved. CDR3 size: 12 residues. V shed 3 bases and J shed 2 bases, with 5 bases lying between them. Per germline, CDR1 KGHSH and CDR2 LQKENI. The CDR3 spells CASSPTPYEQYF. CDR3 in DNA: TGTGCCAGCTCACCGACCCCCTACGAGCAGTACTTC.